The clone carrying this T cell receptor (beta chain) has a handful of counts. Its antigen is not known. Germline is not matched at one junction end, which may reflect a read error. MiXCR, applied by TCRdb to the 5' RACE reads, yields one record per CDR3 protein. Among around 100,000 distinct CDR3 sequences listed, 8.4% were seen once. The CDR3 covers 18 residues. The germline V gene has CDR1 SNHLY and CDR2 FYNNEI. This entry belongs to a study of T cells after yellow fever vaccination. Turning to the study itself: SMART-Seq v4 Ultra Low Input prepared the low-cell-number fractions.

Study outcomes and limitations: Subsequent booster samples again held most clones from primary vaccination (more than 95% CD4, roughly 88% CD8). Abundant clonotypes from the bulk population could contaminate FACS-sorted repertoires.

This sequence originates from a man aged 30 to 39 who received the YFV17D yellow fever vaccine. This material consisted of CD8+ T cells sorted from PBMCs, taken 45 days after the yellow fever booster vaccination. The rearrangement uses TRBV2 and TRBJ2-1, with D uncertain. The CDR3 DNA reads TGTGCCTGCAGTTCACCTCCCGACTGGGTTAGTGTGAACAATGAGCAGTTCTTC. This translates into CACSSPPDWVSVNNEQFF.